Listed below are T cell receptor beta chains from one sample, sequenced in a study of a mutant IDH1 vaccine in newly diagnosed glioma. Their antigens are not known. The data were produced by immunoSEQ multiplex PCR, yet TCRdb's version contains in-frame clones alone and is incomplete. The data contain tens of thousands of clones, roughly 82% of them seen just once; the ten biggest clones take up roughly a sixth. The sequenced sample was PBMCs, obtained from a glioma patient whose treatment included an IDH1 peptide vaccine. These receptors came from a man between 18 and 35 years old with glioma. Some clones in this sample may be carry-over from other donors' samples. Each CDR3 is given with its conserved first and last residue. A D gene is named only where the DNA matches it firmly. Where a row states a size, it is once, few, many or the class of an expanded clone; other rows omit it.

d_gene	abundance	v_gene	j_gene	CDR3nt	CDR3aa
TRBD1	NA	TRBV6-5	TRBJ2-7	TGTGCCAGCAGTTTGGGGGACAGGTCCTACGAGCAGTACTTC	CASSLGDRSYEQYF
NA	NA	TRBV10-3	TRBJ1-2	TGTGCCATCAGTGAGCGGGGCGGTGATGGCTACACCTTC	CAISERGGDGYTF
NA	NA	TRBV7-2	TRBJ2-7	TGTGCCAGCAGCTTAGGACGGGACTACGAGCAGTACTTC	CASSLGRDYEQYF
NA	NA	TRBV27	TRBJ1-6	TGTGCCAGCAGTACTCTTAGCCGGATAATCCCCCTCCACTTT	CASSTLSRIIPLHF
TRBD2	NA	TRBV9	TRBJ2-5	TGTGCCAGCGGCCGACTAGCGGGGGGGGTCAGAGAGACCCAGTACTTC	CASGRLAGGVRETQYF
NA	NA	TRBV18	TRBJ2-7	TGTGCCAGCTCACCCGAGGGGCCGTCCCAAAGATACGAGCAGTACTTC	CASSPEGPSQRYEQYF
NA	NA	TRBV7-2	TRBJ2-7	TGTGCCAGCAGCCTAACCGGGACAGAGCAGTACTTC	CASSLTGTEQYF
NA	NA	TRBV2	TRBJ1-5	TGTGCCAGCAGCCGCGACAGGAGGGATCAGCCCCAGCATTTT	CASSRDRRDQPQHF
NA	NA	TRBV6-5	TRBJ1-2	TGTGCCAGCAGTTATCAGAAAATGTATGGCTACACCTTC	CASSYQKMYGYTF
NA	NA	TRBV6-6	TRBJ2-3	TGTGCCAGCAGTTACGAACGTCGTACGGGTACGCAGTATTTT	CASSYERRTGTQYF
TRBD1	NA	TRBV18	TRBJ2-7	TGTGCCAGCTCACCAGTGGACAGGAGCTCCTACGAGCAGTACTTC	CASSPVDRSSYEQYF
NA	NA	TRBV19	TRBJ2-1	TGTGCCAGTAGCATAGGACAAACCTTCTCCTACAATGAGCAGTTCTTC	CASSIGQTFSYNEQFF
NA	NA	TRBV28	TRBJ2-5	TGTGCCAGCAGTCTTCGGGGGGACAGCCAAGAGACCCAGTACTTC	CASSLRGDSQETQYF
TRBD2	once	TRBV4-3	TRBJ2-5	TGCGCCAGCAGCCGAAAACCTCCCGCGGGGGGAGGAGAGACCCAGTACTTC	CASSRKPPAGGGETQYF
TRBD1	NA	TRBV5-6	TRBJ1-5	TGTGCCAGCAGCTTTAGGGGACAGGGTAGCAATCAGCCCCAGCATTTT	CASSFRGQGSNQPQHF
NA	few	TRBV11-3	TRBJ2-7	TGTGCCAGCAGTAAGAGGGGGGGTGGGCTATTCGGCGAGCAGTACTTC	CASSKRGGGLFGEQYF
TRBD1	few	TRBV10-1	TRBJ1-4	TGCGCCAGCTGGACAGGGACTAATGAAAAACTGTTTTTT	CASWTGTNEKLFF
NA	NA	TRBV19	TRBJ1-1	TGTGCCAGTAGTATGCTCGGGGGACGGGCTTTCTTT	CASSMLGGRAFF
TRBD1	few	TRBV30	TRBJ1-1	TGTGCCTGGAGTGTCCACAGGGGAAGGGGGAACACTGAAGCTTTCTTT	CAWSVHRGRGNTEAFF
NA	NA	TRBV19	TRBJ2-2	TGTGCCAGTTCTCGATTGGGCGCCGGGGAGCTGTTTTTT	CASSRLGAGELFF
NA	NA	TRBV21-1	TRBJ2-7	TGTGCCAGCAGCACGGGACACAGGGCCTACGAGCAGTACTTC	CASSTGHRAYEQYF
NA	NA	TRBV5-1	TRBJ1-3	TGCGCCAGCAGCTTGGGGCCACCTGGAAACACCATATATTTT	CASSLGPPGNTIYF
TRBD2	NA	TRBV6-5	TRBJ2-2	TGTGCCAGCAGGCGGGAGGGCCGAGGGGAGCTGTTTTTT	CASRREGRGELFF
NA	NA	TRBV11-3	TRBJ1-1	TGTGCCAGCAGCCTGGGGAGGGGCTTGAACACTGAAGCTTTCTTT	CASSLGRGLNTEAFF
NA	NA	TRBV6-4	TRBJ2-6	TGTGCCAGCAGGCAGAATGGGGCCAACGTCCTGACTTTC	CASRQNGANVLTF
TRBD1	few	TRBV7-2	TRBJ1-5	TGTGCCAGCAGGGGCAGGGGGCCGAATCAGCCCCAGCATTTT	CASRGRGPNQPQHF
NA	NA	TRBV30	TRBJ1-3	TGTGCCGGTAGTAGAGGAAACACCATATATTTT	CAGSRGNTIYF
NA	few	TRBV29-1	TRBJ1-5	TGCAGCGCTTCGACACCATATAGCAATCAGCCCCAGCATTTT	CSASTPYSNQPQHF
TRBD1	NA	TRBV18	TRBJ1-5	TGTGCCAGCTCCGGGACAGCAGGCAATCAGCCCCAGCATTTT	CASSGTAGNQPQHF
NA	NA	TRBV18	TRBJ2-7	TGTGCCAGCTCCCCTTTAGGCTACGAGCAGTACTTC	CASSPLGYEQYF
NA	NA	TRBV5-1	TRBJ1-5	TGCGCCAGCAGCTTGGGGGGTGGCAATCAGCCCCAGCATTTT	CASSLGGGNQPQHF
TRBD2	NA	TRBV5-1	TRBJ2-7	TGCGCCAGCAGCTCGGGACTAGCGGGAATTTCAGAAAGACCTGACGAGCAGTACTTC	CASSSGLAGISERPDEQYF
NA	once	TRBV5-1	TRBJ2-1	TGCGCCAGCAGCTTGGCCGTGACAGCGCGGGGCAATGAGCAGTTCTTC	CASSLAVTARGNEQFF
TRBD1	NA	TRBV19	TRBJ1-5	TGTGCCAGCAAGGACAGGGTACTGGGGGCGACAAGACAGCCCCAGCATTTT	CASKDRVLGATRQPQHF
NA	NA	TRBV6-6	TRBJ1-5	TGTGCCAGCAGTTATCCCCCTGGAGAAAGCCAGCCCCAGCATTTT	CASSYPPGESQPQHF
NA	NA	TRBV6-5	TRBJ2-2	TGTGCCAGCAGTTACGGGGTGGGGATCGGGGAGCTGTTTTTT	CASSYGVGIGELFF
NA	NA	TRBV10-3	TRBJ1-1	TGTGCCATCAATCGGGGTTACAGGAGCGAAGCTTTCTTT	CAINRGYRSEAFF
NA	NA	TRBV2	TRBJ2-2	TGTGCCAGCAGTGAGCGGGACAGATACACCGGGGAGCTGTTTTTT	CASSERDRYTGELFF
NA	NA	TRBV27	TRBJ1-5	TGTGCCAGCAGAAGAGGAGGGACTAGCAATCAGCCCCAGCATTTT	CASRRGGTSNQPQHF
TRBD2	NA	TRBV14	TRBJ2-1	TGTGCCAGCAGCCCCCTAGCGGGCGGTTACAATGAGCAGTTCTTC	CASSPLAGGYNEQFF
TRBD2	NA	TRBV28	TRBJ2-7	TGTGCCAGCAGTTCTACGGGACTAGCGGGAGTTGCCTCCTACGAGCAGTACTTC	CASSSTGLAGVASYEQYF
NA	NA	TRBV11-3	TRBJ1-1	TGTGCCAGCAGCGTTCAGAAGAACACTGAAGCTTTCTTT	CASSVQKNTEAFF
NA	NA	TRBV19	TRBJ1-1	TGTGCCAGTAGACCACAGGGAAACACTGAAGCTTTCTTT	CASRPQGNTEAFF
NA	NA	TRBV7-9	TRBJ1-6	TGTGCCAGCAGCCCGGACGCCTCAAGCTCACCCCTCCACTTT	CASSPDASSSPLHF
TRBD2	NA	TRBV6-1	TRBJ2-7	TGTGCCGGGGGACTAGCGGGCACCCGCTCCTACGAGCAGTACTTC	CAGGLAGTRSYEQYF
NA	NA	TRBV4-1	TRBJ2-3	TGCGCCAGCAGCCAAGATCCGGGAACGGTCACAGATACGCAGTATTTT	CASSQDPGTVTDTQYF
NA	NA	TRBV9	TRBJ1-1	TGTGCCAGCAGCGTAGACGTAGGGGTGAACACTGAAGCTTTCTTT	CASSVDVGVNTEAFF
NA	NA	TRBV4-2	TRBJ1-1	TGTGCCAGCAGCCCTTTTTATGAAGGTTCGGAAGCTTTCTTT	CASSPFYEGSEAFF
TRBD1	NA	TRBV29-1	TRBJ2-2	TGCAGCGCTGACTCAGGGGGTAGCACCGGGGAGCTGTTTTTT	CSADSGGSTGELFF
NA	NA	TRBV6-5	TRBJ1-4	TGTGCCAGCAGTTTTTCTTTTCAGAAATCGGTGGAAAAACTGTTTTTT	CASSFSFQKSVEKLFF
TRBD1	NA	TRBV14	TRBJ2-7	TGTGCCAGCAGCCAATTAGGGGGCTTAAGGTACGAGCAGTACTTC	CASSQLGGLRYEQYF
NA	NA	TRBV30	TRBJ1-1	TGTGCCTGGAGTCTCCAGGGCGGGGGAATTACAGCTTTCTTT	CAWSLQGGGITAFF
NA	NA	TRBV30	TRBJ2-2	TGTGCCTGGAAGTCCCGGGGCTCGAGCACCGGGGAGCTGTTTTTT	CAWKSRGSSTGELFF